Each of the 8 T cell receptor beta chains below was sequenced from the same sample in a study of T cell changes during pregnancy in multiple sclerosis. Produced via immunoSEQ multiplex PCR; TCRdb's table is partial and in-frame only. This sample yields under 45,000 clones, of which 75% to 95% are seen a single time; around 0.45% belongs to the top ten. Specimen: CD4+ T cells from peripheral blood mononuclear cells, collected in the second trimester of pregnancy. These receptor sequences come from a female donor in good health, enrolled as a control in a pregnancy study.

The rearrangement joins TRBV5-1 to TRBJ2-1; tentative D call: TRBD2 (6 bases). The CDR3 sequence is 15 residues long. V was pared by 3 bases and J by 3 bases, with 13 bases between. Germline V gene sequence: CDR1 SGHRS, CDR2 YFSETQ. In nucleotides, the CDR3 is TGCGCCAGCAGCTCAAACGGGGACTTCTACAATGAGCAGTTCTTC. This sequence encodes CASSSNGDFYNEQFF.

This rearrangement joins TRBV21-1 to TRBJ2-1; TRBD2 is taken as the D call from the table, unchecked against the DNA. TRBV21-1 is classified as a pseudogene. This CDR3 has 18 residues. The CDR3 nucleotides are TGTGCCAGCAGCAAAGGGGGGACTAGCGGGGGGGCCGACAATGAGCAGTTCTTC. Encoded protein: CASSKGGTSGGADNEQFF.

This chain joins TRBV11-3 and TRBJ2-1; tentatively, D is TRBD1 (5 bases). The germline V and J ends were trimmed by 1 base and 8 bases, with 9 bases remaining between them. The CDR3 totals 13 residues. CDR1 is SGHNT, CDR2 YENEEA, per germline. CDR3 sequence reads: CASSLAGIDEQFF. Here the CDR3 DNA reads TGTGCCAGCAGCTTAGCAGGGATCGATGAGCAGTTCTTC.

This clone has a handful of counts. V and J are TRBV2 and TRBJ2-5; 10 positions agree with TRBD1. CDR3 size: 14 residues. V gave up 7 bases and J gave up 7 bases; unmatched junction bases: 9. Germline CDR1 and CDR2: SNHLY and FYNNEI. The CDR3 nucleotides read TGTGCCAGCAATGTGGGACAGGGGAGCGGGACCCAGTACTTC. This codes for CASNVGQGSGTQYF.

This sequence joins TRBV7-2 and TRBJ2-7; D is unresolved. Germline CDR1 and CDR2: SGHTA and FQGNSA. The ends were cut back, 0 bases at V and 12 bases at J, with 12 bases in the middle. This CDR3 is built from 12 residues. The CDR3 DNA sequence: TGTGCCAGCAGCTTAGCGTCGCCTCCACTGTACTTC. Its protein product is CASSLASPPLYF. The whole variable domain, filled in from reference TRBV7-2 and TRBJ2-7, reads GAGVSQSPSNKVTEKGKDVELRCDPISGHTALYWYRQSLGQGLEFLIYFQGNSAPDKSGLPSDRFSAERTGGSVSTLTIQRTQQEDSAVYLCASSLASPPLYFGPGTRLTVT.

The CDR3 DNA sequence: TGTGCCAGCAGCTTGGGGCAGGGCCGTCTGGAGCCCCAGCATTTT. This translates into CASSLGQGRLEPQHF. This chain uses TRBV5-6 with TRBJ1-5; perhaps TRBD1 as D (5 bases). The length of the CDR3 is 15 residues. Germline V gene lookup returns CDR1 SGHDT and CDR2 YYEEEE. Deletions cut 0 bases from V and 8 bases from J, with 15 bases between. Complete variable domain (other parts from reference TRBV5-6 and TRBJ1-5): DAGVTQSPTHLIKTRGQQVTLRCSPKSGHDTVSWYQQALGQGPQFIFQYYEEEERQRGNFPDRFSGHQFPNYSSELNVNALLLGDSALYLCASSLGQGRLEPQHFGDGTRLSIL.

This chain uses TRBV9 with TRBJ1-2; 8 bases map to TRBD1. The CDR3 has 13 residues. V lost 3 bases to trimming and J lost 10 bases; unmatched junction nucleotides: 8. Germline-derived CDR1 and CDR2 are SGDLS and YYNGEE. This CDR3 is CASSEGQGRNYTF. CDR3 coding DNA: TGTGCCAGCAGCGAAGGACAGGGTAGAAACTACACCTTC.

The chain has TRBV9 and TRBJ2-2; 8 positions match TRBD1. The trim removed 0 bases at V and 2 bases at J, leaving 3 bases unmatched. The CDR3 is made up of 16 amino acids. CDR1 and CDR2 from the germline V gene are SGDLS and YYNGEE. As DNA, the CDR3 is TGTGCCAGCAGCGTAGGTCAGGGGGCTAACACCGGGGAGCTGTTTTTT. This codes for CASSVGQGANTGELFF.